These 11 T cell receptor beta chains share one sample of origin, sequenced in a study of OX40 agonist ivuxolimab in advanced cancers. Library preparation employed the immunoSEQ multiplex PCR assay. TCRdb provides this immuneACCESS table in a form limited to in-frame rearrangements. Some clones are lacking; in checked studies, under half of them reflect an unresolved V gene, and why the rest are absent is not known. In all, the sample holds about 95,000 clones, and approximately 86% of those were seen once. Around 4% of the sample lies in the top ten. Specimen: CD4+ or CD8+ T cells sorted from blood, collected in a trial of the OX40 agonist ivuxolimab. Receptors originate from an adult with an advanced solid tumor such as melanoma, head and neck, liver or kidney cancer.

The rearrangement uses TRBV6-1 and TRBJ2-7; D may be TRBD1 (5 bases). This CDR3 is 13 amino acids long. Per germline, CDR1 MNHNS and CDR2 SASEGT. Trimming removed 8 bases from V and 0 bases from J, with 11 bases in between. CDR3 region: CASAETVSYEQYF. The CDR3 DNA sequence: TGTGCCAGCGCAGAGACAGTCTCCTACGAGCAGTACTTC.

The chain is built from TRBV2 and TRBJ2-1; 11 bases agree with TRBD2. The CDR3 has 13 residues. The germline CDR1 and CDR2 sequences are SNHLY and FYNNEI. V lost 5 bases and J lost 9; bases outside the gene matches: 3. The CDR3 sequence is CASSSLAGVEQFF. The DNA for the CDR3 is TGTGCCAGCAGTTCACTAGCGGGAGTTGAGCAGTTCTTC.

This CDR3 reads CASSDYSDKNTGELFF. In nucleotides, the CDR3 is TGCGCCAGCAGTGACTACAGTGATAAGAACACCGGGGAGCTGTTTTTT. The chain uses TRBV10-1 and TRBJ2-2; no definite D call. The ends were cut back, 3 bases at V and 1 base at J, with 12 bases in the middle. Looked up from germline, CDR1 is WNHNN and CDR2 is SYGVQD (reference sequence). This CDR3 contains 16 residues.

This rearrangement joins TRBV27 to TRBJ2-7; 7 nucleotides agree with TRBD2. Trimming took 2 bases from V and 7 from J; bases not matched to a gene: 8. The CDR3 runs to 14 residues. From germline, CDR1 is MNHEY and CDR2 SMNVEV (reference sequence). CDR3 coding DNA: TGTGCCAGCAGTTTAGGGGGAGGGACTGGGGAGCAGTACTTC. This sequence encodes CASSLGGGTGEQYF.

The chain links TRBV28 to TRBJ2-1; 7 nucleotides align to TRBD2. V gave up 2 bases and J gave up 3 bases; unmatched junction bases: 4. CDR3 size: 15 residues. Per germline, CDR1 MDHEN and CDR2 SYDVKM. The CDR3 spells CASSLLADLYNEQFF. CDR3 nucleotide sequence: TGTGCCAGCAGTTTACTAGCGGACCTCTACAATGAGCAGTTCTTC. Supplemented by reference TRBV28 and TRBJ2-1, the full variable domain reads DVKVTQSSRYLVKRTGEKVFLECVQDMDHENMFWYRQDPGLGLRLIYFSYDVKMKEKGDIPEGYSVSREKKERFSLILESASTNQTSMYLCASSLLADLYNEQFFGPGTRLTVL.

V is TRBV7-2 and J is TRBJ2-7, with 7 bases aligning to TRBD1. The CDR3 is made up of 15 amino acids. J lost 3 bases, V lost 1 base, and 6 bases had no gene match. CDR1 and CDR2 from the germline V gene are SGHTA and FQGNSA. CDR3 region: CASSLDGTEDYEQYF. DNA for the CDR3: TGTGCCAGCAGCTTAGATGGGACAGAGGACTACGAGCAGTACTTC.

The chain combines TRBV10-3 with TRBJ1-1, with 8 bases identical to TRBD1. This CDR3 has 14 residues. With 6 bases clipped from V and 1 base from J, the junction kept 4 bases outside the gene matches. Germline V gene data show CDR1 as ENHRY and CDR2 as SYGVKD. Here the CDR3 reads CAIRSGTGNTEAFF. CDR3 coding DNA: TGTGCCATCAGATCCGGGACAGGGAACACTGAAGCTTTCTTT.

The chain links TRBV30 to TRBJ2-5; perhaps TRBD1 as D (5 bases). Trimming removed 2 bases at V and 1 base at J, with 5 bases between. CDR3 size: 12 residues. Germline assignment: CDR1 GTSNPN and CDR2 SVGIG (reference sequence). The CDR3 DNA reads as TGTGCCTGGAGTCAGGGCCAAGAGACCCAGTACTTC. Translated: CAWSQGQETQYF.

This rearrangement joins TRBV4-1 to TRBJ2-1; D remains ambiguous. The CDR3 has 15 amino acids. The germline V and J ends were trimmed by 3 bases and 0 bases, with 9 bases remaining between them. CDR1 MGHRA and CDR2 YSYEKL come from the germline V gene. CDR3 nucleotide sequence: TGCGCCAGCAGCCATAACCCGAGCTCCTACAATGAGCAGTTCTTC. Protein product: CASSHNPSSYNEQFF.

The chain combines TRBV28 with TRBJ2-5; no firm D call. This CDR3 has 15 amino acids. From germline, CDR1 is MDHEN and CDR2 SYDVKM. Trimming pared 6 bases from V and 5 bases from J, leaving 19 bases between. CDR3 nucleotide sequence: TGTGCCAGCAGCCTACCAGTGTTGGAAGGGGAGACCCAGTACTTC. Amino acids: CASSLPVLEGETQYF.

This chain uses TRBV7-9 with TRBJ2-2; 7 bases are a match to TRBD1. Germline assignment: CDR1 SEHNR and CDR2 FQNEAQ (reference sequence). The junction had 8 bases not matched to a gene; V was cut back by 4 bases and J by 6 bases. This CDR3 contains 15 residues. The CDR3 loop reads CASSSLYRGAGELFF. For the CDR3, the DNA is TGTGCCAGCAGCTCCCTTTACAGGGGCGCCGGGGAGCTGTTTTTT.